This TCR beta chain derives from a study of cytomegalovirus exposure and HLA in healthy donors. Study-wide results and limits: According to a later analysis, donors in an Asian-associated ancestry cluster reportedly had fewer N-insertions than the roughly 660-donor mean. Sequencing likely caused a cluster of highly shared sequence variants.

Nominal health characterized the donors when sampled, though unrecorded immune exposures were likely. PCR primers comprised 60 Vbeta and 13 Jbeta primers. TCRdb keeps only in-frame clones here, not all; method: immunoSEQ multiplex PCR. The profile shows about 150,000 clones, 80% of them singletons. This CDR3 comprises 15 residues. Germline V lookup: CDR1 GTSNPN, CDR2 SVGIG (reference sequence). V dropped 4 bases and J dropped 0; count of bases not matched to a gene: 7. To note about this clone: Its antigen is not identified.

Sequencing used PBMCs. This TCR came from a woman aged 40 to 50 in good health and CMV-seropositive. The chain is built from TRBV30 and TRBJ2-5, with TRBD2 identical over 8 bases. In DNA, the CDR3 is TGTGCCTGGAAGTCGGCGGGAGGCCACCAAGAGACCCAGTACTTC. Its protein is CAWKSAGGHQETQYF. Full variable domain (missing parts from reference TRBV30 and TRBJ2-5): SQTIHQWPATLVQPVGSPLSLECTVEGTSNPNLYWYRQAAGRGLQLLFYSVGIGQISSEVPQNLSASRPQDRQFILSSKKLLLSDSGFYLCAWKSAGGHQETQYFGPGTRLLVL.